These 26 T cell receptor beta chains originate from one sample sequenced in a study of shared clonotypes between healthy human individuals. Only in-frame clones appear in the TCRdb table, and some are missing; sequencing was by immunoSEQ multiplex PCR. This table holds about 1 million clones, approximately 70% found once. The sequenced sample was memory CD4+ T cells sorted from blood. As for subset: CD45RA-negative fraction. These receptors were taken from a man aged 18 to 30 in good health.

This chain connects TRBV5-6 to TRBJ2-1; possible D gene TRBD2, 7 bases. The germline V gene has CDR1 SGHDT and CDR2 YYEEEE. The CDR3 extends over 16 amino acids. V lost 4 bases and J 8 bases, leaving 22 bases between the germline ends. The CDR3, as DNA: TGTGCCAGCAGCGGAACCGGGACTCCGGGGGGCGATGAGCAGTTCTTC. This sequence encodes CASSGTGTPGGDEQFF.

The chain recombines TRBV29-1 with TRBJ1-2, with D perhaps TRBD1 (6 bases). CDR1 is SQVTM, CDR2 ANQGSEA, per germline. The CDR3 contains 13 residues. V was clipped by 4 bases and J by 1 base, with 10 bases between them. The CDR3 DNA follows: TGCAGCGTTGTGACAGGTCTTAACTATGGCTACACCTTC. Translated: CSVVTGLNYGYTF.

The chain is built from TRBV2 and TRBJ1-1; D call uncertain. Germline V gene data show CDR1 as SNHLY and CDR2 as FYNNEI. V was cut by 4 bases and J by 10 bases, with 16 bases left in between. The CDR3 totals 13 residues. CDR3 DNA sequence: TGTGCCAGCAGTGCGACGGGGTCAGTGGGAGCTTTCTTT. It translates to CASSATGSVGAFF.

The chain links TRBV21-1 to TRBJ2-7. TRBV21-1 is a pseudogene locus. This CDR3 contains 13 residues. As DNA, the CDR3 is TGTGCCAGCAGCCCACAGACTGATTACGAGCAGTACTTC. Translated, it gives CASSPQTDYEQYF.

J is TRBJ1-5 and V is TRBV30; a weak D match, TRBD1 (6 bases). Looked up from germline, CDR1 is GTSNPN and CDR2 is SVGIG (reference sequence). Trimming cost V 3 bases and J 5 bases, with 11 bases left between them. CDR3 length equals 13 residues. This CDR3 reads CAWSRDTDQPQHF. In DNA, the CDR3 is TGTGCCTGGAGCCGGGACACTGATCAGCCCCAGCATTTT.

The rearrangement links TRBV14 to TRBJ1-5; D possibly corresponds to TRBD1 (6 bases). Per the germline V gene, CDR1 is SGHDN and CDR2 is FVKESK. With 1 base removed from V and 2 bases from J, the gap between germline ends came to 12 bases. The CDR3 covers 16 residues. The CDR3 nucleotides read TGTGCCAGCAGCCAAGTCAGCCCAGGGGGCAATCAGCCCCAGCATTTT. It translates to CASSQVSPGGNQPQHF.

This chain links TRBV5-6 with TRBJ2-7; D gene ambiguous. The germline V gene encodes CDR1 SGHDT and CDR2 YYEEEE. V lost 6 bases and J 4 bases, leaving 8 bases between the germline ends. The CDR3 contains 11 residues. The CDR3 protein is CASTREYEQYF. In DNA, the CDR3 is TGTGCCAGCACTCGAGAGTACGAGCAGTACTTC. Drawing the rest from reference TRBV5-6 and TRBJ2-7, the complete variable domain is DAGVTQSPTHLIKTRGQQVTLRCSPKSGHDTVSWYQQALGQGPQFIFQYYEEEERQRGNFPDRFSGHQFPNYSSELNVNALLLGDSALYLCASTREYEQYFGPGTRLTVT.

The J gene is TRBJ1-1, the V gene TRBV7-9; a weak D match, TRBD1 (6 bases). The ends were cut back, 6 bases at V and 4 bases at J, with 18 bases in the middle. Looked up from germline, CDR1 is SEHNR and CDR2 is FQNEAQ (reference sequence). The CDR3 is 15 residues long. The DNA of the CDR3 is TGTGCCAGCAGTCGGACAGAACCTTACCTCACTGAAGCTTTCTTT. It yields the protein CASSRTEPYLTEAFF.

There are many counts of this clone. The chain links TRBV15 to TRBJ2-3; the match to TRBD1 covers 7 bases. This CDR3 spans 18 amino acids. Per germline, CDR1 LNHNV and CDR2 YYDKDF (reference sequence). V shed 1 base and J 0 bases; nucleotides not matched to a gene: 10. The CDR3 nucleotides read TGTGCCACCAGCAGAGCACGAGGGACAGAAAGAAGCACAGATACGCAGTATTTT. Protein sequence: CATSRARGTERSTDTQYF.

The sample holds a few counts of this clone. The V gene is TRBV5-1, the J gene TRBJ1-3, with D unresolved. This CDR3 is 15 amino acids long. V gave up 3 bases and J gave up 2 bases, with 12 bases separating them. CDR1 and CDR2 from the germline V gene are SGHRS and YFSETQ. CDR3 nucleotides: TGCGCCAGCAGCTACGGGGATTTCCCTGGAAACACCATATATTTT. This translates into CASSYGDFPGNTIYF.

The chain's CDR3 is CASSEVVVTGELFF. The CDR3 DNA is TGTGCCAGCAGTGAAGTAGTCGTAACCGGGGAGCTGTTTTTT. The chain employs TRBV2 and TRBJ2-2; D is ambiguous. Trimming removed 1 base at V and 5 bases at J, with 8 bases between. CDR1 is SNHLY, CDR2 FYNNEI, per germline. CDR3 length: 14 amino acids.

The chain links TRBV11-2 to TRBJ2-7; the match to TRBD2 covers 10 bases. The CDR3 is 16 residues long. Trimming at V came to 7 bases and at J to 3 bases, leaving 12 bases not matched to a gene. Germline V CDR1 and CDR2: SGHAT, FQNNGV. The CDR3 region is CASIGRASGGYYEQYF. CDR3 nucleotides: TGTGCCAGCATCGGGAGGGCTAGCGGGGGATACTACGAGCAGTACTTC.

The chain couples TRBV19 to TRBJ1-2; TRBD1 might be the D (6 bases). This CDR3 is built from 16 residues. Germline CDR1 is LNHDA and CDR2 is SQIVND (reference sequence). Trimming took 3 bases from V and 5 from J, leaving 19 bases between them. CDR3 DNA: TGTGCCAGTAGTATTACAGGGAATGCCCCATTTTATGGCTACACCTTC. Translation: CASSITGNAPFYGYTF.

This clone has more than one count but fewer than ten. The chain uses TRBV25-1 and TRBJ2-7; 8 bases line up with TRBD1. The ends lost 2 bases at V and 13 bases at J; junction bases unmatched: 4. This CDR3 has 11 amino acids. Germline V gene data show CDR1 as MGHDK and CDR2 as SYGVNS. The CDR3 nucleotides are TGTGCCAGCAGTGAAGGGACAGGAACTTACTTC. It yields the protein CASSEGTGTYF.

The J gene is TRBJ1-2, the V gene TRBV6-5, with 8 bases identical to TRBD1. There are 14 residues in the CDR3. J lost 4 bases, V lost 6 bases, and 7 bases had no gene match. The V gene's germline CDR1 is MNHEY and CDR2 SVGAGI. The CDR3 DNA sequence: TGTGCCAGCAGCCCCCGGGACAGGCCCTATGGCTACACCTTC. It codes for CASSPRDRPYGYTF.

In its sample, this clone was seen a few times. The chain carries TRBV14 and TRBJ1-1, with D perhaps matching TRBD1 (5 bases). Trimming shortened V by 0 bases and J by 10 bases, and 12 bases separated the two germline ends. This CDR3 contains 13 residues. Looked up from germline, CDR1 is SGHDN and CDR2 is FVKESK. In DNA, the CDR3 is TGTGCCAGCAGCCAAGATATTTCGGGGGGAGCTTTCTTT. Its translation is CASSQDISGGAFF.

The V and J genes are TRBV10-3 and TRBJ2-7; D perhaps matches TRBD1 (6 bases). With 11 bases removed from V and 2 bases from J, the gap between germline ends came to 13 bases. The CDR3 has 12 residues. The germline V gene encodes CDR1 ENHRY and CDR2 SYGVKD. CDR3 loop: CASGTNAYEQYF. Here the CDR3 DNA reads TGTGCCTCGGGGACAAACGCCTACGAGCAGTACTTC.

This clone was counted between two and nine times. This chain joins TRBV30 and TRBJ1-1; 7 nucleotides line up with TRBD1. The CDR3 runs 13 residues. V lost 2 bases and J lost 3; bases outside the gene matches: 3. Germline V gene lookup returns CDR1 GTSNPN and CDR2 SVGIG (reference sequence). CDR3 loop: CAWSRGLDTEAFF. The CDR3, as DNA: TGTGCCTGGAGTAGGGGGCTGGACACTGAAGCTTTCTTT.

This rearrangement joins TRBV5-1 to TRBJ1-6, with TRBD1 matching over 7 bases. J gave up 7 bases and V 4 bases, and 8 bases lay outside the gene matches. Looked up from germline, CDR1 is SGHRS and CDR2 is YFSETQ. CDR3 length: 15 residues. DNA for the CDR3: TGCGCCAGCAGCCTTCACAGGGGAGAGAATTCACCCCTCCACTTT. Encoded protein: CASSLHRGENSPLHF.

This chain uses TRBV21-1 with TRBJ1-4. TRBV21-1 is marked as a pseudogene. The length of the CDR3 is 15 residues. For the CDR3, the DNA is TGTGCCAGCAGCAAAGGCGGGGACGCTAATGAAAAACTGTTTTTT. Translated, it gives CASSKGGDANEKLFF.

The chain links TRBV2 to TRBJ1-1; no clear D gene. Between the trimmed V and J ends, which lost 6 bases and 1 base, there was a span of 18 bases. CDR3 length: 16 residues. Germline-derived CDR1 and CDR2 are SNHLY and FYNNEI. CDR3 DNA sequence: TGTGCCAGCAGAGCCGAGTCGGGGAAAAGGAACACTGAAGCTTTCTTT. This translates into CASRAESGKRNTEAFF.

This chain uses TRBV6-4 with TRBJ2-6; D uncertain. CDR3 length: 14 amino acids. Per germline, CDR1 MRHNA and CDR2 SNTAGT. V lost 8 bases to trimming and J lost 2 bases, with 10 bases between them. CDR3 residues: CASGSTPGANVLTF. Here the CDR3 DNA reads TGTGCCAGCGGTTCGACCCCTGGGGCCAACGTCCTGACTTTC.

V and J are TRBV6-5 and TRBJ2-7, with D perhaps matching TRBD1 or TRBD2 (5 bases each). The CDR3 sequence is 15 residues long. Trimming stripped 2 bases from V and 2 bases from J, with 13 bases between. The germline gives CDR1 MNHEY, CDR2 SVGAGI. CDR3 region: CASSYGGLGPYEQYF. In DNA form, the CDR3 reads TGTGCCAGCAGTTACGGGGGTCTAGGGCCCTACGAGCAGTACTTC.

V gene TRBV28 combines with J gene TRBJ1-5; a weak D match, TRBD1 (5 bases). V lost 11 bases and J 1 base, leaving 9 bases between the germline ends. Germline CDR1 MDHEN, CDR2 SYDVKM. This CDR3 is built from 12 residues. The CDR3 DNA reads TGTGCCCACGGGGGGAGCAATCAGCCCCAGCATTTT. Translation: CAHGGSNQPQHF.

The V gene is TRBV10-2, the J gene TRBJ2-1; TRBD2 agrees at 8 bases. With 3 bases clipped from V and 5 bases from J, the junction kept 15 bases outside the gene matches. The CDR3 spans 18 residues. Germline values: CDR1 WSHSY, CDR2 SAAADI. The CDR3 bases are TGCGCCAGCAGTGAAAAGGGAGCGGGGGCGTGGCGGGACAATGAGCAGTTCTTC. It is translated as CASSEKGAGAWRDNEQFF.

The chain is built from TRBV18 and TRBJ2-3; 9 bases are a match to TRBD1. With V trimmed by 3 bases and J by 0 bases, 4 bases remained unmatched. Per the germline V gene, CDR1 is KGHSH and CDR2 is LQKENI. The CDR3 extends over 16 amino acids. CDR3 residues: CASSPTGTGSTDTQYF. The CDR3 DNA reads as TGTGCCAGCTCACCGACCGGGACAGGGAGCACAGATACGCAGTATTTT. Complete variable domain (other parts from reference TRBV18 and TRBJ2-3): NAGVMQNPRHLVRRRGQEARLRCSPMKGHSHVYWYRQLPEEGLKFMVYLQKENIIDESGMPKERFSAEFPKEGPSILRIQQVVRGDSAAYFCASSPTGTGSTDTQYFGPGTRLTVL.